This record covers a single T cell receptor beta chain. The data belong to a study of blood T cell repertoires in COVID-19. Looking at the study overall: Acute-phase and convalescent COVID-19 samples originated in the United States, Italy and Spain.

With 9 bases removed from V and 5 bases from J, the gap between germline ends came to 14 bases. Germline V gives CDR1 MGHDK, CDR2 SYGVNS. The CDR3 sequence is 12 residues long. As originally analysed: Reference gene primers were amplified, and this amplification served to estimate nucleated cell counts. Profiled with immunoSEQ multiplex PCR; TCRdb holds only in-frame clones, not every one. That table is the source of V, J and clone size, and D and trimming were worked out from the DNA. The data contain a few hundred thousand clones, roughly 80% of them seen just once; the ten biggest clones take up 4.5% to 6%.

The chain uses TRBV25-1 and TRBJ2-7; possibly TRBD2 for D (5 bases). Source material: PBMCs or T cells enriched from blood (not recorded which). The receptor was derived from a man in his forties or fifties who had been exposed to COVID-19. This CDR3 reads CASSETRNEQYF. CDR3 bases: TGTGCCAGTTCAGAAACTAGAAACGAGCAGTACTTC.